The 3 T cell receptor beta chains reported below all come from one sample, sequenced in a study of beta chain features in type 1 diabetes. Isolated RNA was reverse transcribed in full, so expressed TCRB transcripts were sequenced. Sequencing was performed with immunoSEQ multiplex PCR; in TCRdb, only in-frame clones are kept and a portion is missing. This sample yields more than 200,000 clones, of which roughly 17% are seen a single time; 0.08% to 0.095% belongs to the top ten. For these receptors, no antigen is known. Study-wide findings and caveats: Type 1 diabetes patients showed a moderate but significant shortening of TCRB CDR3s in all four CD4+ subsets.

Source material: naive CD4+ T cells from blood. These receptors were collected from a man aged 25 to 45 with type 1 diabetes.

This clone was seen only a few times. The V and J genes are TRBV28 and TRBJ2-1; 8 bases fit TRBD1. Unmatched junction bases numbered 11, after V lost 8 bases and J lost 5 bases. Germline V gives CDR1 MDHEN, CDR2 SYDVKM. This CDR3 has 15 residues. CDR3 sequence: CASFSTGTGDNEQFF. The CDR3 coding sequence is TGTGCCAGCTTCTCGACCGGGACAGGAGACAATGAGCAGTTCTTC. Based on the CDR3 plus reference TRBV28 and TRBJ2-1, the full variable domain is DVKVTQSSRYLVKRTGEKVFLECVQDMDHENMFWYRQDPGLGLRLIYFSYDVKMKEKGDIPEGYSVSREKKERFSLILESASTNQTSMYLCASFSTGTGDNEQFFGPGTRLTVL.

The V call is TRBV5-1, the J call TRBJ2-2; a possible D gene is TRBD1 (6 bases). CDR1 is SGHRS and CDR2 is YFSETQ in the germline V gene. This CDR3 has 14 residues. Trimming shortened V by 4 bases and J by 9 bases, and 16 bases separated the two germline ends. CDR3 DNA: TGCGCCAGCAGCCTATCAGGGGATCAACGGGAGCTGTTTTTT. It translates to CASSLSGDQRELFF.

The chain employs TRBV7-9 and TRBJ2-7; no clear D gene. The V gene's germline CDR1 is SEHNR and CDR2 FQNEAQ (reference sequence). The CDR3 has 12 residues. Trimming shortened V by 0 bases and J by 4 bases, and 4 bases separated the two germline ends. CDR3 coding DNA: TGTGCCAGCAGCTTAGCACTGTACGAGCAGTACTTC. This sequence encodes CASSLALYEQYF.